A selection of T cell receptor beta chains follows, all from one sample in a study of PD-L1 blockade in urothelial cancer. Data came from immunoSEQ multiplex PCR; TCRdb stores just in-frame clones and leaves some out. Of roughly 51,000 clones in the sample, 79% are singletons; the top ten hold more than 9%. Sequenced material: PBMCs, taken around atezolizumab (anti-PD-L1) treatment. Source of these receptors: a man aged 70-80 years with urothelial cancer. CDR3s include the opening cysteine and the closing phenylalanine or tryptophan. The order of the fields is J gene, V gene, clone size, D gene, CDR3 DNA, CDR3 protein. D genes are given only for firm matches. The size field is filled for only some rows; it gives once, few, many or a size class.

TRBJ2-2 TRBV9 few TRBD1 TGTGCCAGCAGCCCAGCGAGGACAGGGGACACCGGGGAGCTGTTTTTT CASSPARTGDTGELFF
TRBJ1-3 TRBV10-3 . . TGTGCCATCAGTGAGCCTTGGACGTCCGGACTTGGAAACACCATATATTTT CAISEPWTSGLGNTIYF
TRBJ2-1 TRBV30 . TRBD2 TGTGCCTGGAGTGGGGCTAGCGGGAGGCCCGGTTGGGACAATGAGCAGTTCTTC CAWSGASGRPGWDNEQFF
TRBJ2-1 TRBV19 . TRBD2 TGTGCCAGTAGACCAGGACTAGCGGGAGGGACATACAATGAGCAGTTCTTC CASRPGLAGGTYNEQFF
TRBJ2-3 TRBV5-1 . . TGCGCCAGCAGTCAAGGAGGCACAGATACGCAGTATTTT CASSQGGTDTQYF
TRBJ2-7 TRBV11-2 . . TGTGCCAGCAGCTTATTCGGCGGGACAGATTACGAGCAGTACTTC CASSLFGGTDYEQYF
TRBJ1-5 TRBV18 . . TGTGCCAGCTCACCGGAGAGGGATCAGCCCCAGCATTTT CASSPERDQPQHF
TRBJ1-5 TRBV19 . . TGTGCCAGTAGTATAGCAGGCAGGGCAAATCAGCCCCAGCATTTT CASSIAGRANQPQHF
TRBJ1-6 TRBV27 once TRBD1 TGTGCCAGCAGTTTGGAGGGGGCCCGGGGTAATTCACCCCTCCACTTT CASSLEGARGNSPLHF
TRBJ1-1 TRBV18 . TRBD1 TGTGCCAGCTCACGATTCTCCCCGGGACAGGGGGAGTACACTGAAGCTTTCTTT CASSRFSPGQGEYTEAFF
TRBJ2-3 TRBV18 . TRBD2 TGTGCCAGCTCACCACAAATAGCGGGGGGCACAGATACGCAGTATTTT CASSPQIAGGTDTQYF
TRBJ2-7 TRBV2 . . TGTGCCAGCAGTGAATTCAGCTCGACCGGCCAACCGGGCTACGAGCAGTACTTC CASSEFSSTGQPGYEQYF
TRBJ1-1 TRBV6-5 . . TGTGCCAGCAGTCCTCGAACAGAATTGAACACTGAAGCTTTCTTT CASSPRTELNTEAFF
TRBJ2-7 TRBV30 . . TGTGCCTGGAGTGTACAAAGCGCACCTTCCTACGAGCAGTACTTC CAWSVQSAPSYEQYF
TRBJ2-1 TRBV19 . TRBD2 TGTGCAACCCAACCCGGACTAGCTACCAATGAGCAGTTCTTC CATQPGLATNEQFF
TRBJ1-4 TRBV28 . . TGTGCCAGCAGTTGGGCAGGGGCTACTAATGAAAAACTGTTTTTT CASSWAGATNEKLFF
TRBJ2-7 TRBV19 once TRBD1 TGTGCCAGTAGTCCAGGACAGGCCACCTACGAGCAGTACTTC CASSPGQATYEQYF
TRBJ2-7 TRBV5-1 . TRBD1 TGCGCCAGCAGCTTGGCAGGGGGCTCCTACGAGCAGTACTTC CASSLAGGSYEQYF
TRBJ2-1 TRBV27 . . TGTGCCAGCAGTGCAGGCCTGGCCCCAGGGCGCAATGAGCAGTTCTTC CASSAGLAPGRNEQFF
TRBJ2-7 TRBV19 . TRBD1 TGTGCCAGTAGTCCTTGGACAGGGGGCGAGCTAATAGGGGAGCAGTACTTC CASSPWTGGELIGEQYF
TRBJ1-5 TRBV19 . TRBD1 TGTGCCAGTACCCCGGGACAGGGGTTTCAGCCCCAGCATTTT CASTPGQGFQPQHF
TRBJ2-5 TRBV7-7 . . TGTGCTAGCAGCTTAGGGCAGGACAGTATCCAGACCCAGTACTTC CASSLGQDSIQTQYF
TRBJ2-7 TRBV5-1 many . TGCGCCAGCAGCCTGACAGGTTACGAGCAGTACTTC CASSLTGYEQYF
TRBJ2-3 TRBV5-4 . . TGTGCCAGCAGCTTACCAGGGGCGATAATGGGAGATACGCAGTATTTT CASSLPGAIMGDTQYF
TRBJ2-1 TRBV5-6 few TRBD2 TGTGCCAGCAGCTTCGGCCTAGCGGGAGGCATCAATGAGCAGTTCTTC CASSFGLAGGINEQFF
TRBJ2-1 TRBV5-1 . . TGCGCCAGCAGCCTGGGAATAGCGGTGAGCTCCTACAATGAGCAGTTCTTC CASSLGIAVSSYNEQFF
TRBJ2-2 TRBV9 . . TGTGCCAGCAGCGTAGTACTGAACACCGGGGAGCTGTTTTTT CASSVVLNTGELFF
TRBJ2-7 TRBV11-2 . TRBD2 TGTGCCAGCAGACGCGGGAGCTCCTACGAGCAGTACTTC CASRRGSSYEQYF
TRBJ2-3 TRBV2 . TRBD2 TGTGCCAGCAAAGGACTAGCGCTGGGAGATACGCAGTATTTT CASKGLALGDTQYF
TRBJ1-4 TRBV11-2 . . TGTGCCAGCAGCTTAGGGGGGGTTATTAATGAAAAACTGTTTTTT CASSLGGVINEKLFF
TRBJ2-7 TRBV6-1 . TRBD2 TGTGCCAGCCAAGCCACTAGCGGGAACGCCTACGAGCAGTACTTC CASQATSGNAYEQYF
TRBJ1-5 TRBV27 once . TGTGCCAGCAGTTCCTCTTCAGGGTTGGGGCAGCCCCAGCATTTT CASSSSSGLGQPQHF
TRBJ2-2 TRBV2 . . TGTGCCAGCAAATTAAAGAGACAGAACACCGGGGAGCTGTTTTTT CASKLKRQNTGELFF
TRBJ1-5 TRBV10-3 . . TGTGCCATCAGTGATGGGAGGGGGAATCAGCCCCAGCATTTT CAISDGRGNQPQHF
TRBJ2-7 TRBV27 . TRBD2 TGTGCCAGCAGTTTAGCGGGAGATTACTCCTACGAGCAGTACTTC CASSLAGDYSYEQYF
TRBJ2-7 TRBV28 . TRBD2 TGTGCCAGCAGTTTACAGGGACTACAAAACGAGCAGTACTTC CASSLQGLQNEQYF
TRBJ1-6 TRBV18 . . TGTGCCAGCTCACCTGGGGCTAATTCACCCCTCCACTTT CASSPGANSPLHF
TRBJ2-5 TRBV28 . . TGTGCCAGCAGTTACGCGACAGTCCAAGAGACCCAGTACTTC CASSYATVQETQYF
TRBJ1-1 TRBV28 once . TGTGCCAGCAGTTTAAACGACAGACGTAAAGCTTTCTTT CASSLNDRRKAFF
TRBJ1-3 TRBV28 . . TGTGCCAGCAGTTCATCCCAAGCGGGCTCTGGAAACACCATATATTTT CASSSSQAGSGNTIYF
TRBJ1-4 TRBV19 few TRBD1 TGTGCCAGTTATCAGGGGGGCGTCGGCAATGAAAAACTGTTTTTT CASYQGGVGNEKLFF
TRBJ2-7 TRBV4-1 few . TGCGCCAGCAGCCAACCCGCGGGGCTAGGGGGCAGTGAAGGCTACGAGCAGTACTTC CASSQPAGLGGSEGYEQYF
TRBJ2-1 TRBV5-6 . . TGTGCCAGCAGCTTGGTTGGGGGCGGCTATGAGCAGTTCTTC CASSLVGGGYEQFF
TRBJ2-7 TRBV28 . . TGTGCCAGCAGTCCAATAGGGGGGGGCCGGGGCGAGCAGTACTTC CASSPIGGGRGEQYF
TRBJ2-2 TRBV4-2 . . TGTGCCAGCAGCCAAGAGAGGAGGGAAAAGAGCACCGGGGAGCTGTTTTTT CASSQERREKSTGELFF
TRBJ2-2 TRBV19 . TRBD1 TGTGCCAGTAGATGGACAGGGCCCACCGGGGAGCTGTTTTTT CASRWTGPTGELFF
TRBJ1-5 TRBV2 . TRBD1 TGTGCCAGCAGACCCCACAGGGGAAAAAGCAATCAGCCCCAGCATTTT CASRPHRGKSNQPQHF
TRBJ2-7 TRBV18 . TRBD2 TGTGCCAGCTCACCACCCGGGGGGTCCGCCGAGCAGTACTTC CASSPPGGSAEQYF
TRBJ2-1 TRBV25-1 . TRBD1 TGTGCCAGCAGTCGAACCGGGACAGGGATTTACAATGAGCAGTTCTTC CASSRTGTGIYNEQFF
TRBJ2-1 TRBV7-8 . . TGTGCCAGCAGCTTAGCGCCGAGAGGATACAATGAGCAGTTCTTC CASSLAPRGYNEQFF
TRBJ2-6 TRBV2 . . TGTGCCAGCAGTGAGGTGGGGCGCTCTGGGGCCAACGTCCTGACTTTC CASSEVGRSGANVLTF
TRBJ1-5 TRBV5-5 . TRBD1 TGTGCCAGCAGCTTGGTGGGCGGGACAGGGGACCCCCAGCATTTT CASSLVGGTGDPQHF
TRBJ1-5 TRBV28 . TRBD1 TGTGCCAGCAGCCCGGGACAGAGCAATCAGCCCCAGCATTTT CASSPGQSNQPQHF
TRBJ2-5 TRBV5-1 . . TGCGCCAGCAGCTTCGGCCAAGAGACCCAGTACTTC CASSFGQETQYF